This T cell receptor beta chain was sequenced during a study of identical twins. TCRdb called the 5' RACE reads again in MiXCR, with one record for every CDR3 protein. The sample comprises 240,000 or so distinct CDR3 sequences, approximately 7% of which are singletons, and 3% to 4% rests with the top ten. This CDR3 is 15 amino acids long. Trimming left V 7 bases short and J 1 base short, with 17 bases between. Germline V gives CDR1 SGHDT, CDR2 YYEEEE. The data were also submitted as part of a second study, on yellow fever vaccine responses in identical twins.

This sequence originates from a woman aged 18 to 35 in good health. The sample consisted of memory (CD45RO+) T cells sorted from blood. The chain carries TRBV5-6 and TRBJ1-2; no reliable D call. The CDR3 region has the DNA TGTGCCAGCCAAAAGACCTCAGGTGATAACTATGGCTACACCTTC. This translates into CASQKTSGDNYGYTF.